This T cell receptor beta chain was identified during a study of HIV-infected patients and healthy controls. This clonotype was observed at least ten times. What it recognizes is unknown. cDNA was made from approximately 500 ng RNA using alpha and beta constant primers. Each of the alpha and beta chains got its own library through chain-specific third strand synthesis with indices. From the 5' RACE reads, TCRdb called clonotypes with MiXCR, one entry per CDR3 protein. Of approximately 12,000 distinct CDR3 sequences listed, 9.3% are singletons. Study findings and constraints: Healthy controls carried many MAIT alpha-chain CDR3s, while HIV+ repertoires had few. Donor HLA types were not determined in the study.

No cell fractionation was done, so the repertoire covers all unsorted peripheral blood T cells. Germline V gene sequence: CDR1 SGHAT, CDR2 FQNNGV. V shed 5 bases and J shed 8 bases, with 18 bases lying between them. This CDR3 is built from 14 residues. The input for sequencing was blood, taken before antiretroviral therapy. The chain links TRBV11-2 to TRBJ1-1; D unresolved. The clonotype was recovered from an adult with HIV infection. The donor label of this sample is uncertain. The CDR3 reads CASSPTAGRREAFF. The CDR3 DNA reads TGTGCCAGCAGCCCGACCGCCGGACGCAGAGAAGCTTTCTTT.